This TCR beta chain was sequenced for a study of cytomegalovirus exposure and HLA in healthy donors. Points on this clone: Its antigen remains unidentified.

PCR primers comprised 60 Vbeta and 13 Jbeta primers. In the original processing: About 11 million of tens of millions of unique TCR beta chains were shared, per a later count. Clones were read by immunoSEQ multiplex PCR, and TCRdb kept only the in-frame ones, dropping some. V and J calls and clone size are copied from that table; D and trimming were computed from the DNA. The sample lists around 140,000 clones; around 72% were seen once. Notes on the study in general: Compared with the roughly 730-donor mean, an Asian-associated ancestry cluster reportedly had fewer N-insertions, according to a later analysis.

This CDR3 has 14 amino acids. Trimming removed 7 bases from V and 3 bases from J, with 15 bases in between. Germline V lookup: CDR1 MRHNA, CDR2 SNTAGT. Specimen: PBMCs. V and J are TRBV6-4 and TRBJ1-1; no clear D gene. This TCR was recovered from a woman between 18 and 30 years old in good health and CMV-seronegative. DNA of the CDR3: TGTGCCAGCAATAAACTCCCAGGCGACACTGAAGCTTTCTTT. Encoded protein: CASNKLPGDTEAFF.